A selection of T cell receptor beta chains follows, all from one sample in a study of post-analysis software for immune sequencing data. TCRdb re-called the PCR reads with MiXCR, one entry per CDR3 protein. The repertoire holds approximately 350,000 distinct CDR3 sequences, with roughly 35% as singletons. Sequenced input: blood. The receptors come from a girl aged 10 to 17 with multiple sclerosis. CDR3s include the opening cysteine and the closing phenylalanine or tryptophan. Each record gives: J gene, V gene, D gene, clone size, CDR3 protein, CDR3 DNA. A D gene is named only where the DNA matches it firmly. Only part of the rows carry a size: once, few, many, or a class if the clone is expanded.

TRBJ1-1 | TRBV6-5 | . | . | CASSSQGTRNTEAFF | TGTGCCAGCAGTTCCCAGGGTACCCGGAACACTGAAGCTTTCTTT
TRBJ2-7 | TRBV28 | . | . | CASSFRTSNSYEQYF | TGTGCCAGCAGTTTTAGGACATCTAACTCCTACGAGCAGTACTTC
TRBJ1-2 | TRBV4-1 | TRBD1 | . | CASSQGGTGASYGYTF | TGCGCCAGCAGCCAAGGAGGGACAGGGGCTTCTTATGGCTACACCTTC
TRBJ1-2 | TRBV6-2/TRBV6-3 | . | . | CASSYRRRETNYGYTF | TGTGCCAGCAGTTATCGTCGACGGGAAACTAACTATGGCTACACCTTC
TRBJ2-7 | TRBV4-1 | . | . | CASSQEGRGLFEQYF | TGCGCCAGCAGCCAAGAGGGTAGGGGCCTCTTCGAGCAGTACTTC
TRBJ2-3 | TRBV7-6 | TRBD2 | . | CASSLTPDSGADTQYF | TGTGCCAGCAGCTTAACCCCTGATAGCGGGGCGGATACGCAGTATTTT
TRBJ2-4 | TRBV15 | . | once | CATSATMEIAKNIQYF | TGTGCCACCAGCGCCACCATGGAGATAGCCAAAAACATTCAGTACTTC
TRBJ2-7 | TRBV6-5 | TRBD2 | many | CASSDRGVSYEQYF | TGTGCCAGCAGCGACCGGGGGGTCTCCTACGAGCAGTACTTC
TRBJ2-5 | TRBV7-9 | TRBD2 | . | CASSLGKASGGRETQYF | TGTGCCAGCAGCTTAGGGAAGGCTAGCGGGGGCCGAGAGACCCAGTACTTC
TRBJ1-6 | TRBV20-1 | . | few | CSVSPGAGNSPLHF | TGCAGTGTCAGCCCAGGGGCAGGGAATTCACCCCTCCACTTT
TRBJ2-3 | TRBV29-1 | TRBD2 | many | CSAPGLAGADTQYF | TGCAGCGCTCCCGGACTAGCGGGGGCAGATACGCAGTATTTT
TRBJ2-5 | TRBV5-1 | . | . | CASSLAGTETQYF | TGCGCCAGCAGCTTGGCAGGGACGGAGACCCAGTACTTC
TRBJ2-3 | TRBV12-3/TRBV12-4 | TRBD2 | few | CASSPRGGGDTQYF | TGTGCCAGCAGTCCGCGGGGGGGCGGGGATACGCAGTATTTT
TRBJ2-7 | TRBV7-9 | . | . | CASSLSTVTDSYEQYF | TGTGCCAGCAGCTTAAGTACGGTGACAGATTCCTACGAGCAGTACTTC
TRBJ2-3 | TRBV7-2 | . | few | CASRCSGGSTDTQYF | TGTGCCAGCAGATGTTCTGGGGGGAGCACAGATACGCAGTATTTT
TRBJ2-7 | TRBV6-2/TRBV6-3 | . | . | CASSSATTGEQYF | TGTGCCAGCAGTTCTGCGACTACGGGGGAGCAGTACTTC
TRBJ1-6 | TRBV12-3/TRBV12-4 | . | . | CASTEEGLLNSPLHF | TGTGCCAGCACTGAGGAGGGCCTTCTTAATTCACCCCTCCACTTT
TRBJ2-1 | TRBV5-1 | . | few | CASSSEGAGEQFF | TGCGCCAGCAGCTCAGAAGGGGCGGGTGAGCAGTTCTTC
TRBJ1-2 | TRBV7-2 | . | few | CASSLFVWADYGYTF | TGTGCCAGCAGCTTATTTGTTTGGGCGGACTATGGCTACACCTTC
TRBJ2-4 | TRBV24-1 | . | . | CATSDPDRPTGSQNIQYF | TGTGCCACCAGTGATCCCGACAGACCAACAGGGTCGCAAAACATTCAGTACTTC
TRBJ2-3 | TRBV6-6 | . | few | CASNRRSTDTQYF | TGTGCCAGCAACCGGAGAAGCACAGATACGCAGTATTTT
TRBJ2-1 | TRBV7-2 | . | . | CASRTAPSYNEQFF | TGTGCCAGCAGGACTGCTCCCTCCTACAATGAGCAGTTCTTC
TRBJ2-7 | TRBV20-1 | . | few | CSARPPGLRTYEQYF | TGCAGTGCGAGACCACCGGGACTCAGGACCTACGAGCAGTACTTC
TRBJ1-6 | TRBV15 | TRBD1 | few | CATSRTERLGTGTLHF | TGTGCCACCAGCCGCACCGAAAGACTTGGGACAGGCACCCTCCACTTT
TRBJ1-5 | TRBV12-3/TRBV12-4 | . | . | CASSRGRENNQPQHF | TGTGCCAGCAGCCGTGGAAGGGAAAACAATCAGCCCCAGCATTTT
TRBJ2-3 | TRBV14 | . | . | CASSQDPGTAGTQYF | TGTGCCAGCAGCCAAGATCCCGGAACTGCCGGGACGCAGTATTTT
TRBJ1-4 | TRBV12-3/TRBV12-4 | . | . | CASSFRQGGEKLFF | TGTGCCAGCAGTTTTCGGCAGGGAGGGGAAAAACTGTTTTTT
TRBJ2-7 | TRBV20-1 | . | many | CSAPGEGWYEQYF | TGCAGTGCTCCAGGGGAGGGTTGGTACGAGCAGTACTTC
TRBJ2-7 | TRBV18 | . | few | CASSPPGTYEQYF | TGTGCCAGCTCACCACCCGGTACTTACGAGCAGTACTTC
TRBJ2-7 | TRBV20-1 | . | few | CSAGLTPSYEQYF | TGCAGTGCTGGCTTGACGCCGTCCTACGAGCAGTACTTC
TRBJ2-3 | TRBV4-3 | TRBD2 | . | CASSQFQAGDGTDTQYF | TGCGCCAGCAGCCAATTCCAAGCGGGAGACGGAACAGATACGCAGTATTTT
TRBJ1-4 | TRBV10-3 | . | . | CAIRTEKNEKLFF | TGTGCCATCAGGACAGAAAAAAATGAAAAACTGTTTTTT
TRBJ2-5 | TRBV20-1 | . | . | CSARNALGQETQYF | TGCAGTGCTAGAAATGCCCTCGGACAAGAGACCCAGTACTTC